The rows below give T cell receptor beta chains drawn from one sample of a study of Ad26.COV2.S vaccination and SARS-CoV-2 variants. Sequencing used immunoSEQ multiplex PCR; TCRdb keeps in-frame clones, though not all of them. Of hundreds of thousands of clones listed, approximately 90% were seen once; the top ten hold about 6.4%. Sequenced here: peripheral blood, sampled in a trial of Ad26.COV2.S vaccine versus placebo. The receptors stem from a person between 18 and 65 years old who received the Ad26.COV2.S COVID-19 vaccine or a placebo. The CDR3 runs from the conserved cysteine through the conserved F or W. Each record gives: clone size, J gene, V gene, D gene, CDR3 protein, CDR3 DNA. A D gene is named only where the DNA matches it firmly. Size tells how often a clone was seen (once, few, many) or the class of an expanded clone, and some rows leave it out.

size: once; J: TRBJ2-3; V: TRBV6-5; D: -; CDR3: CASSYQAEDTQYF; DNA: TGTGCCAGCAGTTACCAAGCGGAAGATACGCAGTATTTT
size: once; J: TRBJ2-7; V: TRBV27; D: -; CDR3: CASSHGGPSYEQYF; DNA: TGTGCCAGCAGTCATGGGGGCCCCTCCTACGAGCAGTACTTC
size: -; J: TRBJ2-2; V: TRBV19; D: -; CDR3: CASSDLYAGELFF; DNA: TGTGCCAGTAGCGACCTATATGCCGGGGAGCTGTTTTTT
size: -; J: TRBJ1-2; V: TRBV5-1; D: TRBD1; CDR3: CASSADRVGYGYTF; DNA: TGCGCCAGCAGCGCGGACAGGGTGGGTTATGGCTACACCTTC
size: -; J: TRBJ2-3; V: TRBV7-2; D: -; CDR3: CASSSQTNLRTDTQYF; DNA: TGTGCCAGCAGCTCTCAGACTAACCTTCGCACAGATACGCAGTATTTT
size: -; J: TRBJ2-7; V: TRBV3-1/TRBV3-2; D: -; CDR3: CASSQALTAAYEQYF; DNA: TGTGCCAGCAGCCAAGCTCTGACGGCTGCTTACGAGCAGTACTTC
size: -; J: TRBJ2-2; V: TRBV9; D: -; CDR3: CASSVETGGELFF; DNA: TGTGCCAGCAGCGTAGAAACAGGGGGGGAGCTGTTTTTT
size: once; J: TRBJ1-2; V: TRBV6-5; D: -; CDR3: CASSQGLYGYTF; DNA: TGTGCCAGCAGCCAGGGGTTGTATGGCTACACCTTC
size: -; J: TRBJ1-2; V: TRBV3-1/TRBV3-2; D: -; CDR3: CASSQDLGADGYTF; DNA: TGTGCCAGCAGCCAAGATCTGGGGGCGGATGGCTACACCTTC
size: -; J: TRBJ1-4; V: TRBV9; D: TRBD1; CDR3: CASSVAAGGVYEKLFF; DNA: TGTGCCAGCAGCGTAGCGGCAGGGGGCGTGTATGAAAAACTGTTTTTT
size: -; J: TRBJ1-3; V: TRBV19; D: -; CDR3: CASSIWGSGNTIYF; DNA: TGTGCCAGTAGTATTTGGGGATCTGGAAACACCATATATTTT
size: once; J: TRBJ1-5; V: TRBV19; D: -; CDR3: CASSISGGSNQPQHF; DNA: TGTGCCAGTAGTATATCCGGCGGTAGCAATCAGCCCCAGCATTTT
size: -; J: TRBJ2-1; V: TRBV7-3; D: -; CDR3: CASSLAGQDEQFF; DNA: TGTGCCAGCAGCTTAGCTGGTCAGGATGAGCAGTTCTTC
size: -; J: TRBJ2-7; V: TRBV6-6; D: -; CDR3: CASKQLSSYEQYF; DNA: TGTGCCAGCAAGCAGTTGAGCTCCTACGAGCAGTACTTC
size: -; J: TRBJ1-1; V: TRBV6-5; D: -; CDR3: CASTLDRNTEAFF; DNA: TGTGCCAGCACCCTTGACAGGAACACTGAAGCTTTCTTT
size: -; J: TRBJ1-6; V: TRBV5-4; D: TRBD1; CDR3: CASSSRQGSNNSPLHF; DNA: TGTGCCAGCAGCTCCAGACAGGGGAGTAACAATTCACCCCTCCACTTT
size: -; J: TRBJ1-1; V: TRBV18; D: -; CDR3: CASSLHRAAGDMNTEAFF; DNA: TGTGCCAGCTCACTACACAGGGCGGCTGGAGACATGAACACTGAAGCTTTCTTT
size: once; J: TRBJ1-5; V: TRBV28; D: -; CDR3: CASSQAQGPPQHF; DNA: TGTGCCAGCAGCCAAGCTCAGGGGCCGCCCCAGCATTTT
size: -; J: TRBJ2-3; V: TRBV18; D: TRBD2; CDR3: CASSPPSRTRDTQYF; DNA: TGTGCCAGCTCACCACCGTCAAGGACTAGAGATACGCAGTATTTT
size: once; J: TRBJ1-2; V: TRBV7-9; D: -; CDR3: CASSEGLGIDGYTF; DNA: TGTGCCAGCAGCGAGGGACTGGGAATCGATGGCTACACCTTC
size: -; J: TRBJ1-1; V: TRBV6-5; D: -; CDR3: CASSPTTGNTEAFF; DNA: TGTGCCAGCAGTCCTACTACAGGGAACACTGAAGCTTTCTTT
size: -; J: TRBJ2-1; V: TRBV5-4; D: TRBD2; CDR3: CASSSGTSGGNEQFF; DNA: TGTGCCAGCAGCTCGGGGACTAGCGGGGGCAATGAGCAGTTCTTC
size: -; J: TRBJ1-5; V: TRBV2; D: -; CDR3: CASRGTGINSNQPQHF; DNA: TGTGCCAGCAGGGGAACGGGAATTAATAGCAATCAGCCCCAGCATTTT
size: -; J: TRBJ2-5; V: TRBV5-8; D: -; CDR3: CASSAATDPQGTQYF; DNA: TGTGCCAGCAGTGCGGCCACAGACCCTCAAGGGACCCAGTACTTC
size: -; J: TRBJ2-1; V: TRBV5-4; D: TRBD2; CDR3: CASSLAARGGKNEQFF; DNA: TGTGCCAGCAGCTTGGCCGCCCGCGGGGGTAAGAATGAGCAGTTCTTC
size: -; J: TRBJ1-1; V: TRBV2; D: -; CDR3: CASSGNKNTEAFF; DNA: TGTGCCAGCAGTGGAAACAAGAACACTGAAGCTTTCTTT
size: -; J: TRBJ2-1; V: TRBV7-9; D: -; CDR3: CASSLFEQFF; DNA: TGTGCCAGCAGCTTGTTTGAGCAGTTCTTC
size: -; J: TRBJ1-1; V: TRBV5-1; D: TRBD1; CDR3: CASSTIGQGFTEAFF; DNA: TGCGCCAGCAGCACGATTGGACAGGGATTCACTGAAGCTTTCTTT
size: -; J: TRBJ1-3; V: TRBV28; D: TRBD1; CDR3: CASRPPGQGDGNTIYF; DNA: TGTGCCAGCAGACCCCCGGGACAGGGGGATGGAAACACCATATATTTT
size: -; J: TRBJ1-5; V: TRBV6-2/TRBV6-3; D: TRBD1; CDR3: CASSRGQGAGQPQHF; DNA: TGTGCCAGCAGTAGGGGACAGGGGGCGGGTCAGCCCCAGCATTTT
size: -; J: TRBJ1-3; V: TRBV5-1; D: -; CDR3: CASSRTGGPGNTIYF; DNA: TGCGCCAGCAGTCGGACGGGGGGTCCTGGAAACACCATATATTTT
size: -; J: TRBJ2-5; V: TRBV5-6; D: TRBD1; CDR3: CASSSQDRGETQYF; DNA: TGTGCCAGCAGCTCCCAAGACAGGGGGGAGACCCAGTACTTC
size: -; J: TRBJ2-2; V: TRBV13; D: TRBD1; CDR3: CASSFQGVGTGELFF; DNA: TGTGCCAGCAGCTTCCAGGGGGTGGGTACCGGGGAGCTGTTTTTT
size: -; J: TRBJ2-3; V: TRBV28; D: -; CDR3: CASSPHEGRRGRTDTQYF; DNA: TGTGCCAGCAGCCCCCACGAAGGTCGAAGGGGACGGACAGATACGCAGTATTTT
size: -; J: TRBJ1-3; V: TRBV7-3; D: -; CDR3: CASSSSSSGNTIYF; DNA: TGTGCCAGCAGCTCCTCATCCTCTGGAAACACCATATATTTT
size: -; J: TRBJ2-5; V: TRBV4-3; D: -; CDR3: CASSQIGRREETQYF; DNA: TGCGCCAGCAGCCAAATTGGCCGCCGTGAAGAGACCCAGTACTTC
size: -; J: TRBJ1-1; V: TRBV7-9; D: -; CDR3: CASSPGAEAFF; DNA: TGTGCCAGCAGCCCCGGGGCTGAAGCTTTCTTT
size: -; J: TRBJ2-3; V: TRBV10-3; D: -; CDR3: CAASEADTQYF; DNA: TGTGCCGCCTCCGAGGCGGATACGCAGTATTTT
size: -; J: TRBJ1-4; V: TRBV4-3; D: TRBD1; CDR3: CASSPDRVLHEKLFF; DNA: TGCGCCAGCAGCCCAGACAGGGTCTTGCATGAAAAACTGTTTTTT
size: -; J: TRBJ2-3; V: TRBV6-6; D: TRBD1; CDR3: CASSRTGTGASSTDTQYF; DNA: TGTGCCAGCAGCCGAACCGGGACAGGAGCCTCTAGCACAGATACGCAGTATTTT
size: once; J: TRBJ1-2; V: TRBV6-6; D: -; CDR3: CASSYSDHGYTF; DNA: TGTGCCAGCAGTTACTCGGATCATGGCTACACCTTC
size: -; J: TRBJ2-2; V: TRBV29-1; D: -; CDR3: CSVTRGTGELFF; DNA: TGCAGCGTCACAAGGGGAACCGGGGAGCTGTTTTTT
size: -; J: TRBJ1-5; V: TRBV7-6; D: TRBD1; CDR3: CASSQGGQNNQPQHF; DNA: TGTGCCAGCAGCCAGGGGGGGCAGAACAATCAGCCCCAGCATTTT
size: -; J: TRBJ2-2; V: TRBV30; D: -; CDR3: CAWSVSRASTYPSNTGELFF; DNA: TGTGCCTGGAGTGTAAGTAGGGCTAGCACTTACCCTTCGAACACCGGGGAGCTGTTTTTT
size: few; J: TRBJ2-3; V: TRBV6-6; D: -; CDR3: CASEPGTDTQYF; DNA: TGTGCCAGCGAACCGGGCACAGATACGCAGTATTTT
size: -; J: TRBJ1-6; V: TRBV30; D: -; CDR3: CAWSVFSGGALTNSPLHF; DNA: TGTGCCTGGAGTGTATTTTCTGGGGGGGCTCTCACCAATTCACCCCTCCACTTT